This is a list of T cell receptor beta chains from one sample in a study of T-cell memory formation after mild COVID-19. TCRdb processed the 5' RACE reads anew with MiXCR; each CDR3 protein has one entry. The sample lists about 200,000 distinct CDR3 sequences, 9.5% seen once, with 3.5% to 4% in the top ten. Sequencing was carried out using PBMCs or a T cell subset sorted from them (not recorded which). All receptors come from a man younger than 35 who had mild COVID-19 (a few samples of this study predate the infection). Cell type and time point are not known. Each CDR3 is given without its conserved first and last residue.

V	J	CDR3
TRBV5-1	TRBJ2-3	ASSSTSTDTQY
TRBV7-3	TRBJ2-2	ASSSSLRETGELF
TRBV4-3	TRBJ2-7	ASSQELGHYEQY
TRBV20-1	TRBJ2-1	SASLGGFLNEQF
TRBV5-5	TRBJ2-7	ASSMITSGTYEQY
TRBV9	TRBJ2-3	ASSGGRGTDTQY
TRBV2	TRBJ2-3	ASSGGQGNLPHTDTQY
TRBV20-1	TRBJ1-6	SAAGGPNSPLH
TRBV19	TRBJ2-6	ARPRRTGANVLT
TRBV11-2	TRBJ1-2	ASSSLDRVYGYT
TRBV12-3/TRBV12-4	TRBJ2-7	ASSLPTGDYEQY
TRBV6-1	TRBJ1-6	ASSELGQGRTPLH
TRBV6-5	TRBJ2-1	ASRLGRYNEQF
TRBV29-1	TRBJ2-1	SVENRGTYNEQF
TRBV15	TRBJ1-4	ATSRAQGGGKLF
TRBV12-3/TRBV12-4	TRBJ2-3	ASTTGTGTYTDTQY
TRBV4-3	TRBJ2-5	ASSIAGVETQY
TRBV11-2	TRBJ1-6	ASSWGDRAHSPLH
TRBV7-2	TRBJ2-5	ASSYRLGGETQY
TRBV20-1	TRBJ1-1	SAAKTRNTEAF
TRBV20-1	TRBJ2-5	SASSAGGPETQY
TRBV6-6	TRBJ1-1	ASSYSSPEGTEAF
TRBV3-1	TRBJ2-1	ASSQEEGSWSNEQF
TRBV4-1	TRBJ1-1	ASSQGPGYPNEAF
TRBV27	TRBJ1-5	ASSLTPFGNQPQH
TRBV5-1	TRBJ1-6	ASRRTGERSPLH
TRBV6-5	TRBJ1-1	ASRMPRDRSPAF
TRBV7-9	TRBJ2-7	ASSLQGAKEQY
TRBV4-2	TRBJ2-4	ASSQASSGSAKNIQY
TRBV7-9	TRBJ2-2	ATLPGQKNTGELF
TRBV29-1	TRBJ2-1	SVEGGSFFYNEQF
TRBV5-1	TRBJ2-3	ASSTQSTDTQY
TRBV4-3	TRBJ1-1	ASSQDTGRTEAF
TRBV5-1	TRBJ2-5	ASSGVGDLQETQY
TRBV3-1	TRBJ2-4	ASSQVNIQY
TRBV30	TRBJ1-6	AWTPDGTNSPLH
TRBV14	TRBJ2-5	ASSQDAARPQY
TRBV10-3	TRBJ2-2	AIKRTGEDGELF
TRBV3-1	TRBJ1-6	ASSQGDTRSLH
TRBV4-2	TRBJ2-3	ASSQDHRGGTDTQY